The 21 T cell receptor beta chains given below trace back to one sample, sequenced in a study of control samples from healthy donors and cancer patients. Profiled with immunoSEQ multiplex PCR; TCRdb holds only in-frame clones, not every one. The repertoire holds about 160,000 clones, with around 90% as singletons. Input material: blood. The receptors stem from a man aged 25 to 40 in good health.

A single count supports this clone. The rearrangement uses TRBV9 and TRBJ1-4; maybe TRBD1 (6 bases). Germline V lookup: CDR1 SGDLS, CDR2 YYNGEE. V was shortened by 4 bases and J by 5 bases, with 18 bases between the two germline ends. The CDR3 spans 16 residues. CDR3 in amino acids: CASSTGLDRQNEKLFF. CDR3 bases: TGTGCCAGCAGCACCGGGCTCGACAGGCAGAATGAAAAACTGTTTTTT. Based on the CDR3 plus reference TRBV9 and TRBJ1-4, the full variable domain is DSGVTQTPKHLITATGQRVTLRCSPRSGDLSVYWYQQSLDQGLQFLIQYYNGEERAKGNILERFSAQQFPDLHSELNLSSLELGDSALYFCASSTGLDRQNEKLFFGSGTQLSVL.

The CDR3 bases are TGTGCCAGCAGTCATGGGGGAGAGCGTGAAAAACTGTTTTTT. Protein sequence: CASSHGGEREKLFF. The chain joins TRBV6-5 to TRBJ1-4; D is possibly TRBD1 (5 bases). Looked up from germline, CDR1 is MNHEY and CDR2 is SVGAGI. V was cut by 5 bases and J by 7 bases, with 14 bases left in between. This CDR3 contains 14 residues.

The chain combines TRBV24-1 with TRBJ2-1, with 13 bases aligning to TRBD2. The V gene's germline CDR1 is KGHDR and CDR2 SFDVKD. V dropped 5 bases and J dropped 6; count of bases not matched to a gene: 9. The CDR3 is made up of 17 amino acids. This CDR3 is CATSAEGTSGKGNEQFF. CDR3 nucleotide sequence: TGTGCCACCAGTGCAGAAGGGACTAGCGGGAAGGGCAATGAGCAGTTCTTC.

The chain couples TRBV28 to TRBJ1-4; D uncertain. Germline values: CDR1 MDHEN, CDR2 SYDVKM. CDR3 length: 16 residues. The germline V and J ends were trimmed by 3 bases and 1 base, with 12 bases remaining between them. DNA of the CDR3: TGTGCCAGCAGTTTCGTCACTAGGGTAACTAATGAAAAACTGTTTTTT. Its protein is CASSFVTRVTNEKLFF.

The J gene is TRBJ1-5, the V gene TRBV7-2; a weak D match, TRBD1 (6 bases). Germline lookup yields CDR1 SGHTA and CDR2 FQGNSA. V was shortened by 1 base and J by 5 bases, with 12 bases between the two germline ends. CDR3 length: 15 residues. The CDR3 DNA follows: TGTGCCAGCAGCTTAGGGACAGTCAATTATCAGCCCCAGCATTTT. Translating it yields CASSLGTVNYQPQHF. Full variable domain (outside the CDR3, taken from reference TRBV7-2 and TRBJ1-5): GAGVSQSPSNKVTEKGKDVELRCDPISGHTALYWYRQSLGQGLEFLIYFQGNSAPDKSGLPSDRFSAERTGGSVSTLTIQRTQQEDSAVYLCASSLGTVNYQPQHFGDGTRLSIL.

The J gene is TRBJ2-6, the V gene TRBV6-5; D remains ambiguous. From germline, CDR1 is MNHEY and CDR2 SVGAGI. The CDR3 length is 13 residues. V lost 7 bases and J 0 bases, leaving 4 bases between the germline ends. This CDR3 reads CASILSGANVLTF. The CDR3 region has the DNA TGTGCCAGCATTCTCTCTGGGGCCAACGTCCTGACTTTC.

In the case of this clone: Its ends do not fully match the called genes, so a read error is possible. The genes are TRBV12-3 or TRBV12-4 and TRBJ2-1; 8 positions agree with TRBD2. This CDR3 contains 11 residues. DNA of the CDR3: TGTGCCAGCAGTGTAGCGGGAGAGCAGTTCTTC. Translated: CASSVAGEQFF.

This rearrangement joins TRBV28 to TRBJ1-1; TRBD1 matches at 9 bases. The CDR3 is 14 amino acids. Germline CDR1 MDHEN, CDR2 SYDVKM. V trimming: 5 bases; J trimming: 1 base; junction bases outside the gene matches: 2. CDR3 sequence: CASSPQGANTEAFF. CDR3 sequence (DNA): TGTGCCAGCAGTCCACAGGGGGCGAACACTGAAGCTTTCTTT.

As DNA, the CDR3 is TGTGCCAGCTCACCAAAGACAGATGTTCATCAGCCCCAGCATTTT. This codes for CASSPKTDVHQPQHF. The chain joins TRBV18 to TRBJ1-5, with D tentatively TRBD1 (5 bases). Germline lookup yields CDR1 KGHSH and CDR2 LQKENI. The V and J ends lost 2 bases and 5 bases respectively, with 13 bases between them. The CDR3 contains 15 residues.

The V and J genes are TRBV7-8 and TRBJ2-5; the match to TRBD1 covers 7 bases. The CDR3 has 14 residues. With V trimmed by 1 base and J by 5 bases, 4 bases remained unmatched. CDR1 and CDR2 from the germline V gene are SGHVS and FQNEAQ. CDR3 sequence (DNA): TGTGCCAGCAGCTTAGATCGCAGGGGGGAGACCCAGTACTTC. Amino acid sequence: CASSLDRRGETQYF. Looking up the rest from reference TRBV7-8 and TRBJ2-5 gives the full variable domain: GAGVSQSPRYKVAKRGQDVALRCDPISGHVSLFWYQQALGQGPEFLTYFQNEAQLDKSGLPSDRFFAERPEGSVSTLKIQRTQQEDSAVYLCASSLDRRGETQYFGPGTRLLVL.

The chain recombines TRBV15 with TRBJ1-5; D is uncertain. V shed 2 bases and J shed 5 bases, with 4 bases lying between them. Per the germline V gene, CDR1 is LNHNV and CDR2 is YYDKDF (reference sequence). This CDR3 is 12 amino acids long. In DNA form, the CDR3 reads TGTGCCACCAGCAGACAATATCAGCCCCAGCATTTT. It yields the protein CATSRQYQPQHF.

V gene TRBV18 combines with J gene TRBJ1-1; D is ambiguous. V lost 6 bases to trimming and J lost 6 bases, with 11 bases between them. CDR3 size: 12 residues. Germline-derived CDR1 and CDR2 are KGHSH and LQKENI. CDR3 protein: CASSQVGPEAFF. The CDR3 DNA is TGTGCCAGCTCGCAGGTAGGACCTGAAGCTTTCTTT.

This chain uses TRBV29-1 with TRBJ2-3, with D perhaps matching TRBD2 (5 bases). The CDR3 consists of 11 residues. Trimming shortened V by 5 bases and J by 5 bases, and 8 bases separated the two germline ends. CDR1 and CDR2 (germline): SQVTM, ANQGSEA. The CDR3 spells CSVPGGDTQYF. The CDR3 bases are TGCAGCGTTCCAGGAGGAGATACGCAGTATTTT.

The chain uses TRBV5-4 and TRBJ2-5, with 7 bases aligning to TRBD1. From germline, CDR1 is SGHNT and CDR2 YYREEE (reference sequence). This CDR3 spans 15 amino acids. With 4 bases clipped from V and 5 bases from J, the junction kept 11 bases outside the gene matches. CDR3 nucleotides: TGTGCCAGCAGCCCGACTTGGGGACAGCGGGAGACCCAGTACTTC. The encoded protein is CASSPTWGQRETQYF.

DNA for the CDR3: TGTGCCAGCAGCCAAAGAGGGAGCGGAACCGGGGAGCTGTTTTTT. Protein sequence: CASSQRGSGTGELFF. The J gene is TRBJ2-2, the V gene TRBV3-1 (or the pseudogene TRBV3-2), with a possible D match to TRBD2 (5 bases). The CDR3 runs 15 residues. Trimming pared 2 bases from V and 5 bases from J, leaving 12 bases between. Per germline, CDR1 LGHDT and CDR2 YNNKEL (reference sequence).

The chain uses TRBV5-4 and TRBJ1-2, with 7 bases fitting TRBD1. Trimming took 7 bases from V and 7 from J; bases not matched to a gene: 7. This CDR3 comprises 12 residues. CDR1 is SGHNT and CDR2 is YYREEE in the germline V gene (reference sequence). The CDR3 reads CASGSTGVGYTF. In nucleotides, the CDR3 is TGTGCCAGCGGCTCCACAGGGGTTGGCTACACCTTC.

With regard to this clone: The sample carries other DNA sequences with the same CDR3. This sequence joins TRBV19 and TRBJ2-2; possible D gene TRBD2, 6 bases. Germline V CDR1 and CDR2: LNHDA, SQIVND (reference sequence). Trimming cost V 1 base and J 5 bases, with 11 bases left between them. The CDR3 has 15 amino acids. CDR3 DNA: TGTGCCAGTAGTATAGGTGGGGGAGGTACCGGGGAGCTGTTTTTT. Protein product: CASSIGGGGTGELFF.

Here the CDR3 DNA reads TGTGCCAGCAGCTCCGCTTACCTTGAAGCTTTCTTT. Translating gives CASSSAYLEAFF. This chain joins TRBV11-1 and TRBJ1-1, with D uncertain. The V end lost 4 bases, the J end lost 7 bases, and 10 bases lay between the germline ends. The CDR3 loop spans 12 amino acids. Germline loops: CDR1 SGHAT, CDR2 FQDESV (reference sequence).

The chain joins TRBV12-3 or TRBV12-4 to TRBJ2-1, with D maybe TRBD2 (5 bases). V was pared by 6 bases and J by 5 bases, with 8 bases between. The CDR3 has 12 amino acids. The CDR3 DNA follows: TGTGCCAGCAGACCCGGGGACAATGAGCAGTTCTTC. This translates into CASRPGDNEQFF.

The chain is built from TRBV19 and TRBJ2-2; D is ambiguous. The V gene's germline CDR1 is LNHDA and CDR2 SQIVND (reference sequence). The length of the CDR3 is 14 residues. Trimming shortened V by 6 bases and J by 1 base, and 9 bases separated the two germline ends. Written as DNA, the CDR3 is TGTGCCAGTAGAAGGCAGAAGAACACCGGGGAGCTGTTTTTT. Its translation: CASRRQKNTGELFF.

This CDR3 reads CASSYSSTGAQPQHF. The CDR3 region has the DNA TGTGCCAGCAGTTACTCTTCTACAGGGGCCCAGCCCCAGCATTTT. V gene TRBV6-5 combines with J gene TRBJ1-5; 7 bases are shared with TRBD1. The CDR3 has 15 residues. Germline V gene sequence: CDR1 MNHEY, CDR2 SVGAGI. V dropped 0 bases and J dropped 7; count of bases not matched to a gene: 6.